This T cell receptor beta chain is from a study of blood T cell repertoires in COVID-19. Study-wide context: The United States, Italy and Spain provided the acute and convalescent COVID-19 samples.

The germline gives CDR1 MNHEY, CDR2 SMNVEV (reference sequence). V lost 6 bases to trimming and J lost 0 bases; unmatched junction nucleotides: 3. This CDR3 region has 14 residues. TCRdb's table, derived via immunoSEQ multiplex PCR, lists solely in-frame clones and lacks some. This table holds around 280,000 clones, around 91% found once. Participants spanned ages about 18 to 100 years and resided in about 24 US areas. The sample consisted of PBMCs or T cells enriched from blood (not recorded which). This clonotype was obtained from a woman aged 18-29 years with acute COVID-19. This chain connects TRBV27 to TRBJ1-1, with 8 bases fitting TRBD1. CDR3 in DNA: TGTGCCAGCAGCCCAGGGGGCCTGAACACTGAAGCTTTCTTT. It is translated as CASSPGGLNTEAFF.